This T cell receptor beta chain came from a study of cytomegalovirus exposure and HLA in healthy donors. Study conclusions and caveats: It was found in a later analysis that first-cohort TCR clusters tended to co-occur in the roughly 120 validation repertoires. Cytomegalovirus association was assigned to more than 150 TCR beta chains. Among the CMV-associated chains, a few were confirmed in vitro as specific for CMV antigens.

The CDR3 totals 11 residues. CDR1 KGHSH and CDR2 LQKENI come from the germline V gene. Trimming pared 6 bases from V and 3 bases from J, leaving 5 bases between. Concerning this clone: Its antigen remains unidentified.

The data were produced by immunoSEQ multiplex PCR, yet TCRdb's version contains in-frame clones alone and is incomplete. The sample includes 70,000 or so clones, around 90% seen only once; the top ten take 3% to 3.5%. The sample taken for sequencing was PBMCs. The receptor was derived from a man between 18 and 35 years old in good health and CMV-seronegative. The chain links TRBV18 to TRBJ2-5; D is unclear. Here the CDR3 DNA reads TGTGCCAGCTCTCGAGAAGAGACCCAGTACTTC. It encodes CASSREETQYF. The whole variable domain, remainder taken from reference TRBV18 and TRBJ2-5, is NAGVMQNPRHLVRRRGQEARLRCSPMKGHSHVYWYRQLPEEGLKFMVYLQKENIIDESGMPKERFSAEFPKEGPSILRIQQVVRGDSAAYFCASSREETQYFGPGTRLLVL.